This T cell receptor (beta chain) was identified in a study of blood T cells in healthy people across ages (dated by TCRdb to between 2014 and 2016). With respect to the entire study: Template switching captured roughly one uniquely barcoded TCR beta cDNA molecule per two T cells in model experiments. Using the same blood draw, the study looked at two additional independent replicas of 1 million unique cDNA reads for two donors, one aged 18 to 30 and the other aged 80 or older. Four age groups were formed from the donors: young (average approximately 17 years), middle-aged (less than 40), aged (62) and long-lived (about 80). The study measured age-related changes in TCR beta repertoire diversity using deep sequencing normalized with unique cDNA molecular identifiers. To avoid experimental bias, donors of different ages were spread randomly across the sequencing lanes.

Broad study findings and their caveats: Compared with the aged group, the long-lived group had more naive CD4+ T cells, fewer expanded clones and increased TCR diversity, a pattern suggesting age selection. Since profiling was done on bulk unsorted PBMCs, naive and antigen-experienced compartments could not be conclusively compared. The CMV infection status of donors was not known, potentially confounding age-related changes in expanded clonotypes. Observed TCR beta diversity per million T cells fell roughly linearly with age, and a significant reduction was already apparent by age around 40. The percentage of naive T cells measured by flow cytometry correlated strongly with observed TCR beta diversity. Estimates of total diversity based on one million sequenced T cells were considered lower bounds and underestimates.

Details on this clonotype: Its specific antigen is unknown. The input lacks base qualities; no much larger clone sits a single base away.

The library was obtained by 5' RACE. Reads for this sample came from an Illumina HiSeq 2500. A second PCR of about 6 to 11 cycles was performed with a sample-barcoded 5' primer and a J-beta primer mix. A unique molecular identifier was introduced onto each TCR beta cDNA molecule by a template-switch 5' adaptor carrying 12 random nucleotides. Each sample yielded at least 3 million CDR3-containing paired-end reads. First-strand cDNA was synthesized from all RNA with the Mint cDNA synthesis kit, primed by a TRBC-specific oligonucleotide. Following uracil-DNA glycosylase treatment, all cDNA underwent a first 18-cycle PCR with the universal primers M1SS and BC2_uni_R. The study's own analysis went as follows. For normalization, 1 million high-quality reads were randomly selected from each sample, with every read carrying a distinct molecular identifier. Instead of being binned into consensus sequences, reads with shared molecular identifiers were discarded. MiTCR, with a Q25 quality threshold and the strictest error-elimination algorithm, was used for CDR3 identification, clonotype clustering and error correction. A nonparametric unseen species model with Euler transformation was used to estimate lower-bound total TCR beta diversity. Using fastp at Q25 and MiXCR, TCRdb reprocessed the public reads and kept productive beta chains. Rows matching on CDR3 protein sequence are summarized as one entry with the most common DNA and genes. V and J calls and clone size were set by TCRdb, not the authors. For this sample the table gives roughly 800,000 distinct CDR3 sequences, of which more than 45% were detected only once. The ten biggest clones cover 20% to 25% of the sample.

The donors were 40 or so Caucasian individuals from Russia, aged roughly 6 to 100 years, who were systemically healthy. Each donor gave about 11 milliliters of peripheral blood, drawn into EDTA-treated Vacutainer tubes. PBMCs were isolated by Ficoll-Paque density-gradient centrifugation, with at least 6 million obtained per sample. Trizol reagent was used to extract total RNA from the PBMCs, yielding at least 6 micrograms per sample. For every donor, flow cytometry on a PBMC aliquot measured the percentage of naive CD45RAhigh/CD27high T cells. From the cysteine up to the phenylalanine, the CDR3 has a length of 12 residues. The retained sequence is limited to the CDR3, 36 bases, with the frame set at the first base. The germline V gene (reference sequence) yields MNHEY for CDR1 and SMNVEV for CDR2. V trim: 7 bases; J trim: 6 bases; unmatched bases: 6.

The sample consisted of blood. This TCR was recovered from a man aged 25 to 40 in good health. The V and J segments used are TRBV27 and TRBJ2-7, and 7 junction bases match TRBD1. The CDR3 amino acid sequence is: CASNRPGGEQYF. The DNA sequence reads TGTGCCAGCAATCGACCAGGGGGCGAGCAGTACTTC.